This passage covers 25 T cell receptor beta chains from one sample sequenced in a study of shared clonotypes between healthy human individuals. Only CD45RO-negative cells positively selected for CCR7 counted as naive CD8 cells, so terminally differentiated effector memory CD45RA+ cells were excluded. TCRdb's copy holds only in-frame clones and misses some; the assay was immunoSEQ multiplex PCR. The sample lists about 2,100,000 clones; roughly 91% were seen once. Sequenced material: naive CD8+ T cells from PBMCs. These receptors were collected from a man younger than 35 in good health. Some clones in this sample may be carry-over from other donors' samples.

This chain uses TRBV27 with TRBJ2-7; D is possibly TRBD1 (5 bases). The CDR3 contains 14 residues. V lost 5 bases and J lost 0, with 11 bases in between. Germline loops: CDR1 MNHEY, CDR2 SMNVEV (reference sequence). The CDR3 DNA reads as TGTGCCAGCAGTCTCACAGGTTACTCCTACGAGCAGTACTTC. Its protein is CASSLTGYSYEQYF.

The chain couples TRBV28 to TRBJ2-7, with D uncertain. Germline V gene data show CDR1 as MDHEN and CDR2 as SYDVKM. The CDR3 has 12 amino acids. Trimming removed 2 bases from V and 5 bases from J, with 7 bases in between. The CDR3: CASSLLPDEQYF. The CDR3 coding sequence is TGTGCCAGCAGTTTACTCCCGGACGAGCAGTACTTC. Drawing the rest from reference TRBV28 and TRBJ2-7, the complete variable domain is DVKVTQSSRYLVKRTGEKVFLECVQDMDHENMFWYRQDPGLGLRLIYFSYDVKMKEKGDIPEGYSVSREKKERFSLILESASTNQTSMYLCASSLLPDEQYFGPGTRLTVT.

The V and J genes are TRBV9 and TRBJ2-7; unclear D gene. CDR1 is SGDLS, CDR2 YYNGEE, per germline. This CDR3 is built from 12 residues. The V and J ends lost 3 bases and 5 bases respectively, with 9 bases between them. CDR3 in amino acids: CASSEPPHEQYF. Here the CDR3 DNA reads TGTGCCAGCAGCGAGCCCCCCCACGAGCAGTACTTC.

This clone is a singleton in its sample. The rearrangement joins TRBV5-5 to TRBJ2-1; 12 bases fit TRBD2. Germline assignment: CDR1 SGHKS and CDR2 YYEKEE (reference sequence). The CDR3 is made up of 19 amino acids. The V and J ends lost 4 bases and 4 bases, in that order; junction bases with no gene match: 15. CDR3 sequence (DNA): TGTGCCAGCAGCCGACCAGGGTATTCGACTAGCGGGAGTTACAATGAGCAGTTCTTC. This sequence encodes CASSRPGYSTSGSYNEQFF.

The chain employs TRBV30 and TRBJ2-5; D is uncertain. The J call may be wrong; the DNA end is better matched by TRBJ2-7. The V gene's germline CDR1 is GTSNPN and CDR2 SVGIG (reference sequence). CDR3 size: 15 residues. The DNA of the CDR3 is TGTGCCTGGAGTAACGACCTGGTCCGCTCCTACGAGCAGTACTTC. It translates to CAWSNDLVRSYEQYF.

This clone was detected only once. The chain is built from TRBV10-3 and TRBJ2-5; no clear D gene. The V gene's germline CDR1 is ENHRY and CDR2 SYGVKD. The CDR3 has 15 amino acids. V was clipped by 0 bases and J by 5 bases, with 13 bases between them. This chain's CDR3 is CAISESYVKAETQYF. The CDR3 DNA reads TGTGCCATCAGTGAGTCGTACGTTAAAGCGGAGACCCAGTACTTC.

The CDR3 reads CASSLMGEKLFF. DNA for the CDR3: TGCGCCAGCAGCCTTATGGGTGAAAAACTGTTTTTT. The chain carries TRBV10-2 and TRBJ1-4; D gene ambiguous. The germline V and J ends were trimmed by 6 bases and 7 bases, with 9 bases remaining between them. The CDR3 has 12 amino acids. Germline V gene data show CDR1 as WSHSY and CDR2 as SAAADI.

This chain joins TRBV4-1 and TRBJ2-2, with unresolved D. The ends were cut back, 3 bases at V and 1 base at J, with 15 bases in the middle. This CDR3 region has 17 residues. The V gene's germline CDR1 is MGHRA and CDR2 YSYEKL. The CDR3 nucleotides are TGCGCCAGCAGCCAGGATTCCGCAGACAAGAACACCGGGGAGCTGTTTTTT. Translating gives CASSQDSADKNTGELFF.

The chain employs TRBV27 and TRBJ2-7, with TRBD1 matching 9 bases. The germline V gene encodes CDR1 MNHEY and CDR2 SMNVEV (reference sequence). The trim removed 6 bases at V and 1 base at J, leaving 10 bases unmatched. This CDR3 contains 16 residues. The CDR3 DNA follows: TGTGCCAGCAGGACCGGGACAGGGAAACAATCCTACGAGCAGTACTTC. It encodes CASRTGTGKQSYEQYF.

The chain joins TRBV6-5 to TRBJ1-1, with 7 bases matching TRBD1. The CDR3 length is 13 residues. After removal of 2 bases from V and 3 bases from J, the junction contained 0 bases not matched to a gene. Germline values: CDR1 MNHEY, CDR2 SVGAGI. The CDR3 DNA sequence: TGTGCCAGCAGTTACGGACAGGACACTGAAGCTTTCTTT. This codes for CASSYGQDTEAFF.

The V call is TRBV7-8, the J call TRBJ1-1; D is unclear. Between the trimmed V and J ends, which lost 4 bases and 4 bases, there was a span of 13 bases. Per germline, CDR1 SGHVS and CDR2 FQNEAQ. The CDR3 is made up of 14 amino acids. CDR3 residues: CASSSYPILTEAFF. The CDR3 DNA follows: TGTGCCAGCAGCTCATACCCAATACTCACTGAAGCTTTCTTT.

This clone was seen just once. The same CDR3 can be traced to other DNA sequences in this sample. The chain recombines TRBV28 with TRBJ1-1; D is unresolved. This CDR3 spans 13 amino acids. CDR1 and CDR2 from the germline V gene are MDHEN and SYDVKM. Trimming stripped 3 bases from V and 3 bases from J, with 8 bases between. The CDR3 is CASSFRTDTEAFF. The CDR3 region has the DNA TGTGCCAGCAGTTTCAGAACGGACACTGAAGCTTTCTTT. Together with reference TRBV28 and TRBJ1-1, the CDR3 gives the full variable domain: DVKVTQSSRYLVKRTGEKVFLECVQDMDHENMFWYRQDPGLGLRLIYFSYDVKMKEKGDIPEGYSVSREKKERFSLILESASTNQTSMYLCASSFRTDTEAFFGQGTRLTVV.

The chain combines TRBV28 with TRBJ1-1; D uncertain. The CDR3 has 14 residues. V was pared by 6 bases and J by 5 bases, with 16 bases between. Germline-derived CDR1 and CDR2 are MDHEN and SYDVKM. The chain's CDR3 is CASRSPYTGTEAFF. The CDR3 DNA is TGTGCCAGCAGGTCCCCCTATACGGGGACTGAAGCTTTCTTT. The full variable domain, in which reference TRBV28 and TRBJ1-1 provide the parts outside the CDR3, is DVKVTQSSRYLVKRTGEKVFLECVQDMDHENMFWYRQDPGLGLRLIYFSYDVKMKEKGDIPEGYSVSREKKERFSLILESASTNQTSMYLCASRSPYTGTEAFFGQGTRLTVV.

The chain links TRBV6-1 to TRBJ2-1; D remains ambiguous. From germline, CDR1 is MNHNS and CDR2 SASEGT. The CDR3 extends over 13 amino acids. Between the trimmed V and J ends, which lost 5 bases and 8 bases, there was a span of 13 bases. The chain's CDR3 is CASSPLVAYEQFF. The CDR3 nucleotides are TGTGCCAGCAGTCCCCTTGTAGCCTATGAGCAGTTCTTC.

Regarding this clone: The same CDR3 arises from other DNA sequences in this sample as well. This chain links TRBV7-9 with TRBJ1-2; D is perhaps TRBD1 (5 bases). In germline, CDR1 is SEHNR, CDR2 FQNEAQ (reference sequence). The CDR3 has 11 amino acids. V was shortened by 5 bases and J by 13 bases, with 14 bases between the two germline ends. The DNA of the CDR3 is TGTGCCAGCAGCCCCAAAGACAGCCTCACCTTC. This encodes CASSPKDSLTF.

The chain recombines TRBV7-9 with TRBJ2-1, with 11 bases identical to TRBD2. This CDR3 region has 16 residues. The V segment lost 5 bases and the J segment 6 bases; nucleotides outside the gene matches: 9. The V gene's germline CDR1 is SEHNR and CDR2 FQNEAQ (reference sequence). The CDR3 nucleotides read TGTGCCAGCAGCCTTAGCGGGAGGGGGGGTTTCAATGAGCAGTTCTTC. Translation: CASSLSGRGGFNEQFF.

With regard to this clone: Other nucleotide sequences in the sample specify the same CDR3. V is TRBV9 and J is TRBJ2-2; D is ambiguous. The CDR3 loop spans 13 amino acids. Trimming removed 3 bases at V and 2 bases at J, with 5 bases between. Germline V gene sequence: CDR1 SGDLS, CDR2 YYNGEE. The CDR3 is CASSGRNTGELFF. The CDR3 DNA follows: TGTGCCAGCAGCGGACGTAACACCGGGGAGCTGTTTTTT.

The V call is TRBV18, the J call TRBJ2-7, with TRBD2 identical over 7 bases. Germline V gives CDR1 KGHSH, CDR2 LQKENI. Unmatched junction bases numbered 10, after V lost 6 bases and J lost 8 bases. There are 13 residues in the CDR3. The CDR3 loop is CASSPGREAQQYF. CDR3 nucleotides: TGTGCCAGCTCTCCGGGTCGGGAGGCCCAGCAGTACTTC.

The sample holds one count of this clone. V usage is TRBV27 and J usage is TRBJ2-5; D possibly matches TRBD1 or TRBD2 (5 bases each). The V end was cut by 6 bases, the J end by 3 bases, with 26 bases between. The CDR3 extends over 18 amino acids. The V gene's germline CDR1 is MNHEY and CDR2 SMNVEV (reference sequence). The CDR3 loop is CASSLINLRGYGEETQYF. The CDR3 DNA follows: TGTGCCAGCAGCCTGATTAACCTCCGGGGCTATGGTGAAGAGACCCAGTACTTC.

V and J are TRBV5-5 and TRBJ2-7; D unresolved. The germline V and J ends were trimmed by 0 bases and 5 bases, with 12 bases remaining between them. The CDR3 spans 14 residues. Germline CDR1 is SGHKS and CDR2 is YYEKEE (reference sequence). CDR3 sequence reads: CASSLVVGWHEQYF. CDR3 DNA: TGTGCCAGCAGCTTGGTGGTAGGTTGGCACGAGCAGTACTTC.

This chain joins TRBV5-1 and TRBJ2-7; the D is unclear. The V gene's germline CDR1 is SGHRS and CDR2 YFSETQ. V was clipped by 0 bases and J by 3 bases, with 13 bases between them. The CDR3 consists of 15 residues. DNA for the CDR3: TGCGCCAGCAGCTTGGGTGGAGCCCAGTTCTACGAGCAGTACTTC. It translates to CASSLGGAQFYEQYF.

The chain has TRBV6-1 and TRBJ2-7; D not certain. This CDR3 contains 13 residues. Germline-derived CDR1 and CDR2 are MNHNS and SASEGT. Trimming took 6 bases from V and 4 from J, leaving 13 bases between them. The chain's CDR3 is CASSHRALYEQYF. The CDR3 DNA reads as TGTGCCAGCAGCCACCGGGCCCTGTACGAGCAGTACTTC.

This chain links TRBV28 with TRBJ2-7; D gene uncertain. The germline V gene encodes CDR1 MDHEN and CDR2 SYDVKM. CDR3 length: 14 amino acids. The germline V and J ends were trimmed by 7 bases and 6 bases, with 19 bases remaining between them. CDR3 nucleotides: TGTGCCAGCATCCGGGCCTCGGGTTGGGGCGAGCAGTACTTC. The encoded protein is CASIRASGWGEQYF. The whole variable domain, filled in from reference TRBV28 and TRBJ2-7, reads DVKVTQSSRYLVKRTGEKVFLECVQDMDHENMFWYRQDPGLGLRLIYFSYDVKMKEKGDIPEGYSVSREKKERFSLILESASTNQTSMYLCASIRASGWGEQYFGPGTRLTVT.

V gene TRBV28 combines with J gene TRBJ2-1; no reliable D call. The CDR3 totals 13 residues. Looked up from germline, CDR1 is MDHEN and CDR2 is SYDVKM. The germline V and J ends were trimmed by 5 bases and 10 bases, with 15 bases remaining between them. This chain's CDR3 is CASSPTILDEQFF. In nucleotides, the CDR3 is TGTGCCAGCAGTCCAACGATCTTAGACGAGCAGTTCTTC.

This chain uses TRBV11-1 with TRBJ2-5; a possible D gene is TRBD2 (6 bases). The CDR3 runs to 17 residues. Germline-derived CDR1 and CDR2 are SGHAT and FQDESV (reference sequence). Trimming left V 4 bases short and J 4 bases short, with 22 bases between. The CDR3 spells CASSSRRGTQERETQYF. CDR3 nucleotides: TGTGCCAGCAGCTCAAGACGCGGGACCCAAGAGCGAGAGACCCAGTACTTC.